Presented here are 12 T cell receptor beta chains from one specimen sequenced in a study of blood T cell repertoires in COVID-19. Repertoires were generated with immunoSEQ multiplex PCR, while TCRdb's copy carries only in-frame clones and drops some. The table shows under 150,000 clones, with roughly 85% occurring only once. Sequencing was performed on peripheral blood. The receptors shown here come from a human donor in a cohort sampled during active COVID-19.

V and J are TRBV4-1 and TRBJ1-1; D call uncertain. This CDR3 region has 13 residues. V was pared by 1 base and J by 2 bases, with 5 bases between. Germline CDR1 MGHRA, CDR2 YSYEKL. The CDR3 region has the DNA TGCGCCAGCAGCCAAGGAGATAACACTGAAGCTTTCTTT. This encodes CASSQGDNTEAFF.

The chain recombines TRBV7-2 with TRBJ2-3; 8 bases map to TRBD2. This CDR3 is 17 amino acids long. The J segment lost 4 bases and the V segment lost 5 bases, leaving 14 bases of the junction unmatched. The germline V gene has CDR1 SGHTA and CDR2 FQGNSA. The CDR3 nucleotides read TGTGCCAGCAGCACCGGCCCGGGGGGGCCCGTCTCAGATACGCAGTATTTT. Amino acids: CASSTGPGGPVSDTQYF.

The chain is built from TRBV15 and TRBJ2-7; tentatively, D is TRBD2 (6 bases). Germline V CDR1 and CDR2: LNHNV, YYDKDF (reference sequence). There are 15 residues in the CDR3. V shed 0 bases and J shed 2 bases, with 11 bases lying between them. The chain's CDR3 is CATSRDPGVTYEQYF. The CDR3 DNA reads TGTGCCACCAGCAGAGATCCGGGGGTTACCTACGAGCAGTACTTC.

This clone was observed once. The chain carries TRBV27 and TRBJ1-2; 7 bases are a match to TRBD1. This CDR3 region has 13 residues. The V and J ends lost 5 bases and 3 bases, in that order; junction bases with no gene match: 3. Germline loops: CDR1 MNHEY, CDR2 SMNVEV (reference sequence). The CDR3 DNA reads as TGTGCCAGCAGTCCCAGGGGGGACTATGGCTACACCTTC. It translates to CASSPRGDYGYTF.

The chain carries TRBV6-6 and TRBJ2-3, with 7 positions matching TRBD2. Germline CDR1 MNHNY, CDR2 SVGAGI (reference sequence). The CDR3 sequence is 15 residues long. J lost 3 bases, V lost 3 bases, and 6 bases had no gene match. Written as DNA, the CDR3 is TGTGCCAGCAGTTATCCAGCGGGAACAACAGATACGCAGTATTTT. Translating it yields CASSYPAGTTDTQYF.

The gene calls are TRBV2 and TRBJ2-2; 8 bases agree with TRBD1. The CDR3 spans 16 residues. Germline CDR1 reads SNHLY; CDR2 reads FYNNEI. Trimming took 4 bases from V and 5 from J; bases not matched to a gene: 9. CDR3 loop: CASSGLNRGWTGELFF. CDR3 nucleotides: TGTGCCAGCAGTGGTCTAAACAGGGGGTGGACCGGGGAGCTGTTTTTT.

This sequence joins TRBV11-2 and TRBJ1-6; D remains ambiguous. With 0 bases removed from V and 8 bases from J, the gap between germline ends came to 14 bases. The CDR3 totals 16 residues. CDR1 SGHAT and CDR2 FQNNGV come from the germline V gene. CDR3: CASSLDAAANYSPLHF. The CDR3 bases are TGTGCCAGCAGCTTAGATGCGGCAGCTAATTATTCACCCCTCCACTTT.

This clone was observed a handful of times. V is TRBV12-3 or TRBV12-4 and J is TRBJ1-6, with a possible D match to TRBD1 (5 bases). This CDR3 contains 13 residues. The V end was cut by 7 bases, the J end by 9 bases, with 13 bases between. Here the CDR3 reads CASTAQRGSPLHF. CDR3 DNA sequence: TGTGCCAGCACCGCGCAAAGGGGTTCACCCCTCCACTTT.

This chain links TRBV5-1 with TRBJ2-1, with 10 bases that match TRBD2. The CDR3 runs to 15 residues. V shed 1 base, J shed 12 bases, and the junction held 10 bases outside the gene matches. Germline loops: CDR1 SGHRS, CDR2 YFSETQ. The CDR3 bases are TGCGCCAGCAGCTTGACTAGCGGGGTTCCTATGGGGCAGTTCTTC. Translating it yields CASSLTSGVPMGQFF.

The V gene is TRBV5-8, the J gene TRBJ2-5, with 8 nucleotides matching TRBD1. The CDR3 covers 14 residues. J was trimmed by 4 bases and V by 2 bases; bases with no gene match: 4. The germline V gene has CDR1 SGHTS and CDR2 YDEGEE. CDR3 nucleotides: TGTGCCAGCAGCTTCTCCGGGACAGGAGAGACCCAGTACTTC. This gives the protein CASSFSGTGETQYF. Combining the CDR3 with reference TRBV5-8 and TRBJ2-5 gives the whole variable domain EAGVTQSPTHLIKTRGQQATLRCSPISGHTSVYWYQQALGLGLQFLLWYDEGEERNRGNFPPRFSGRQFPNYSSELNVNALELEDSALYLCASSFSGTGETQYFGPGTRLLVL.

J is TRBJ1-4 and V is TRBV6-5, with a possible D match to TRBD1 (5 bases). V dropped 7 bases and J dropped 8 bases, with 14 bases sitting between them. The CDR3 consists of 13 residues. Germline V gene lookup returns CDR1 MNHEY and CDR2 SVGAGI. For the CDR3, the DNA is TGTGCCAGCACCGACGGGGGGAACGAAAAACTGTTTTTT. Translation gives CASTDGGNEKLFF.

The CDR3 here is CASSRFEGEAFF. CDR3 DNA sequence: TGCGCCAGCAGCCGCTTTGAGGGTGAAGCTTTCTTT. The chain joins TRBV4-1 to TRBJ1-1; D is unclear. The CDR3 length is 12 residues. Trimming removed 4 bases at V and 7 bases at J, with 10 bases between. CDR1 is MGHRA and CDR2 is YSYEKL in the germline V gene.